The sequence of this T cell receptor (beta chain) was determined in a study of CD8 T cells in ankylosing spondylitis. Using quantitative 5'-RACE with molecular barcodes, the authors made TCR beta libraries. TCRdb re-called the 5' RACE reads with MiXCR, one entry per CDR3 protein. Of 670,000 or so distinct CDR3 sequences in the sample, roughly 19% are singletons; the top ten hold about 19%. Study conclusions and caveats: Characteristic, it appeared, of ankylosing spondylitis blood was a TCR beta motif of about eight highly homologous variants. In ankylosing spondylitis patients, matched synovial fluid reportedly showed significant enrichment of disease-linked clones.

The CDR3 runs to 15 residues. Germline-derived CDR1 and CDR2 are SGHRS and YFSETQ. The ends were cut back, 5 bases at V and 8 bases at J, with 22 bases in the middle. Worth noting for this clonotype: Its antigen remains unidentified.

This TCR was sampled from a male donor with ankylosing spondylitis. This chain joins TRBV5-1 and TRBJ1-1; TRBD1 might be the D (5 bases). Sequenced input: blood, either unsorted or a sorted T cell fraction (not recorded which). The CDR3 region has the DNA TGCGCCAGCAGGACCCTGGGGGAAAGCGGTCAGGAAGCTTTCTTT. Its protein is CASRTLGESGQEAFF.